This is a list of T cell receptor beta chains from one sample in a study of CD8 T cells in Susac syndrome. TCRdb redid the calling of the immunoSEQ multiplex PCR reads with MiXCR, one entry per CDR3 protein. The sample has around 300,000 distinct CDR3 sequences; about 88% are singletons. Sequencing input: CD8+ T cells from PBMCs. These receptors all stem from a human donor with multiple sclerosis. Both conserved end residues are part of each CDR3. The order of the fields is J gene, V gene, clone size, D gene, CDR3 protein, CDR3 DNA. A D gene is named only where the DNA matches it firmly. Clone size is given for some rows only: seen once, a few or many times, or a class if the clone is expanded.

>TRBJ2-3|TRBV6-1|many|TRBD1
CASSLQGTDTQYF
TGTGCCAGCAGCCTACAGGGGACAGATACGCAGTATTTT
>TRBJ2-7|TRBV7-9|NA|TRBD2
CASSPSPTSGTYSFYEQYF
TGTGCCAGCAGCCCGTCCCCGACTAGCGGGACGTACTCTTTCTACGAGCAGTACTTC
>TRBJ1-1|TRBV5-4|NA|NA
CASSPGHNTEAFF
TGTGCCAGCAGCCCGGGACACAACACTGAAGCTTTCTTT
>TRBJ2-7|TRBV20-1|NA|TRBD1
CSASFGTGAYEQYF
TGCAGTGCTTCATTCGGGACAGGGGCCTACGAGCAGTACTTC
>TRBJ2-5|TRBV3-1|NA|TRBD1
CASSQGQGGAQETQYF
TGTGCCAGCAGCCAAGGACAGGGGGGGGCCCAAGAGACCCAGTACTTC
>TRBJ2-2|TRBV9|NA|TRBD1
CASSVTGDTGELFF
TGTGCCAGCAGCGTCACAGGGGATACCGGGGAGCTGTTTTTT
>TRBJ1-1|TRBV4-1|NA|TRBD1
CASSQAGTGGTEAFF
TGCGCCAGCAGCCAAGCCGGGACAGGGGGCACTGAAGCTTTCTTT
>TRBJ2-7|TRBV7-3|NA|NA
CASSLGIGTGYEQYF
TGTGCCAGCAGCTTAGGGATCGGGACCGGCTACGAGCAGTACTTC
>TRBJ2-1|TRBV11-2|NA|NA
CASSSPWGSSYNEQFF
TGTGCCAGCAGCTCCCCGTGGGGGAGCTCCTACAATGAGCAGTTCTTC
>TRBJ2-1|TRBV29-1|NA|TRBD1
CSAWTGLFDEQFF
TGCAGCGCCTGGACAGGGCTTTTCGATGAGCAGTTCTTC
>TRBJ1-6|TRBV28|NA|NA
CASSSPRGASPLHF
TGTGCCAGCAGTTCCCCCCGAGGGGCCTCACCCCTCCACTTT
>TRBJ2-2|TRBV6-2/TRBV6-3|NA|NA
CASHKVGGSNTGELFF
TGTGCCAGCCACAAGGTGGGGGGATCGAACACCGGGGAGCTGTTTTTT
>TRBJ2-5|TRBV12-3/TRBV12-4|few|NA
CASSDTGWETQYF
TGTGCCAGCAGTGATACGGGGTGGGAGACCCAGTACTTC
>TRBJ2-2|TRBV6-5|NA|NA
CASSYRGAGELFF
TGTGCCAGCAGTTACCGCGGAGCGGGGGAGCTGTTTTTT
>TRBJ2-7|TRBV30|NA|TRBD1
CAWEDTGGEQYF
TGTGCCTGGGAGGATACAGGGGGCGAGCAGTACTTC
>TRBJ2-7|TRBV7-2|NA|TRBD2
CAGAASGGENEQYF
TGTGCCGGAGCGGCTAGCGGGGGGGAAAACGAGCAGTACTTC
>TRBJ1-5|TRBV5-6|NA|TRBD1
CASSSTDRGISNQPQHF
TGTGCCAGCAGCTCTACTGACAGGGGAATAAGCAATCAGCCCCAGCATTTT
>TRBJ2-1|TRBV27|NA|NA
CASSWGHGGSYNEQFF
TGTGCCAGCAGTTGGGGACACGGTGGCTCCTACAATGAGCAGTTCTTC
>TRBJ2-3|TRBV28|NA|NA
CASSFWTNTDTQYF
TGTGCCAGCAGTTTCTGGACTAACACAGATACGCAGTATTTT
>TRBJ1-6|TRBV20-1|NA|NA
CSARDGGFSYNSPLHF
TGCAGTGCTAGAGATGGGGGGTTCTCCTATAATTCACCCCTCCACTTT
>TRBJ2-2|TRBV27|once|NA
CASSQTGSNTGELFF
TGTGCCAGCAGTCAGACGGGCTCAAACACCGGGGAGCTGTTTTTT
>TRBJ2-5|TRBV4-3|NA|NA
CASSQEHSQGRETQYF
TGCGCCAGCAGCCAAGAACACTCACAGGGAAGAGAGACCCAGTACTTC
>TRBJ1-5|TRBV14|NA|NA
CASSHPWWPQHF
TGTGCCAGCAGTCACCCTTGGTGGCCCCAGCATTTT
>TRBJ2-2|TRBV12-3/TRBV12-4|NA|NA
CASSQLINTGELFF
TGTGCCAGCAGCCAGCTGATTAACACCGGGGAGCTGTTTTTT
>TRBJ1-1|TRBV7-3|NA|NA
CASSPSTGTEAFF
TGTGCCAGCAGCCCTTCGACAGGCACTGAAGCTTTCTTT
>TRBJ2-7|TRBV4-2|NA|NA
CASSQDEGTARYEQYF
TGTGCCAGCAGCCAAGACGAAGGGACCGCACGCTACGAGCAGTACTTC
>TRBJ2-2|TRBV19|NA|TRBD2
CASSMREGVTGELFF
TGTGCCAGTAGTATGCGGGAGGGCGTCACCGGGGAGCTGTTTTTT
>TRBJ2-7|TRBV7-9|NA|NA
CASTRSGTVVEEQYF
TGTGCCAGCACCCGCTCCGGGACTGTGGTGGAAGAGCAGTACTTC
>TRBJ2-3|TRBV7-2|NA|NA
CASSPEPDTQYF
TGTGCCAGCAGCCCTGAGCCAGATACGCAGTATTTT
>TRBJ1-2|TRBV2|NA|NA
CARTSLQGVGYTF
TGTGCCAGGACGAGTTTACAGGGTGTCGGCTACACCTTC
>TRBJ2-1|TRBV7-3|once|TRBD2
CASSLIPIRTSLDEQFF
TGTGCCAGCAGCTTAATTCCAATTAGGACTAGTTTGGATGAGCAGTTCTTC
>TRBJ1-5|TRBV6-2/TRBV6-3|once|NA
CASSEYELQPQHF
TGTGCCAGCAGTGAATACGAGCTGCAGCCCCAGCATTTT
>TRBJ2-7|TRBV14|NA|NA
CASSPFRVATYEQYF
TGTGCCAGCAGCCCCTTCAGGGTTGCTACCTACGAGCAGTACTTC
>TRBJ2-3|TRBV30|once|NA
CAWRPADTQYF
TGTGCCTGGAGGCCGGCAGATACGCAGTATTTT
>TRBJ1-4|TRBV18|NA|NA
CASSPLESDEKLFF
TGTGCCAGCTCACCGTTGGAGTCGGATGAAAAACTGTTTTTT
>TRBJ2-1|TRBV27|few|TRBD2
CASRLAGGIYNEQFF
TGTGCCAGCAGGCTAGCGGGAGGGATTTACAATGAGCAGTTCTTC
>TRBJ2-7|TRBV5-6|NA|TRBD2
CASSPVAGVYEQYF
TGTGCCAGCAGCCCCGTAGCGGGAGTTTACGAGCAGTACTTC
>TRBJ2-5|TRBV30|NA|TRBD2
CAWLGGLQETQYF
TGTGCCTGGCTGGGAGGGCTCCAAGAGACCCAGTACTTC
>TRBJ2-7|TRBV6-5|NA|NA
CASSYSGPDYEQYF
TGTGCCAGCAGTTACTCCGGACCCGACTACGAGCAGTACTTC
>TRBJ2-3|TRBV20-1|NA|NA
CSAVIDWGTDTQYF
TGCAGTGCTGTTATTGATTGGGGCACAGATACGCAGTATTTT
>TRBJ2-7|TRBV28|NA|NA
CASAPGTGSYEQYF
TGTGCCAGCGCCCCGGGGACTGGCTCCTACGAGCAGTACTTC
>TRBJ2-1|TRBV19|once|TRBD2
CASSINGLAGVNEQFF
TGTGCCAGTAGTATAAACGGACTAGCGGGAGTCAATGAGCAGTTCTTC
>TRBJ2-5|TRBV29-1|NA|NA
CSVGGGLTVEETQYF
TGCAGCGTTGGAGGGGGTCTAACGGTGGAAGAGACCCAGTACTTC
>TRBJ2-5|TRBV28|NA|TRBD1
CASRHATGEETQYF
TGTGCCAGCAGGCACGCCACAGGGGAAGAGACCCAGTACTTC
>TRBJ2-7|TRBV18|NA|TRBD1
CASSLGQGQGYEQYF
TGTGCCAGCTCATTGGGACAGGGACAAGGGTACGAGCAGTACTTC
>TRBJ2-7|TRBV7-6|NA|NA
CASSLGGAPGEQYF
TGTGCCAGCAGCTTAGGGGGGGCGCCTGGCGAGCAGTACTTC
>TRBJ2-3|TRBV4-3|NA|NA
CASSQDPKIVGRDTQYF
TGCGCCAGCAGCCAAGATCCAAAGATCGTGGGGAGAGATACGCAGTATTTT